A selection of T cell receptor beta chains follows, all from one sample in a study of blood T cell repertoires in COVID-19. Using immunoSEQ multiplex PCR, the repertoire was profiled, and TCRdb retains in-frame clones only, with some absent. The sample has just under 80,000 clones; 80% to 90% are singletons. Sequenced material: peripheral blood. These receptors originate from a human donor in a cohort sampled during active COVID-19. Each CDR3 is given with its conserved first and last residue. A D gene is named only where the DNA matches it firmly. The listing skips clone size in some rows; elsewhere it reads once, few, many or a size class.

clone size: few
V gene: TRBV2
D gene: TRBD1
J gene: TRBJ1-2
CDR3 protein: CASTRDRGPEGYTF
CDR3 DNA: TGTGCCAGCACGCGTGACAGGGGGCCGGAGGGCTACACCTTC

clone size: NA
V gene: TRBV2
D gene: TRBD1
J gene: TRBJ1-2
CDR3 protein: CASRQGAGRDYGYTF
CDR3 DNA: TGTGCCAGCAGACAGGGGGCCGGCAGAGACTATGGCTACACCTTC

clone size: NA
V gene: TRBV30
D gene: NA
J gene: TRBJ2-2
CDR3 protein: CAWKTSAGELFF
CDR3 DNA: TGTGCCTGGAAAACTAGTGCCGGGGAGCTGTTTTTT

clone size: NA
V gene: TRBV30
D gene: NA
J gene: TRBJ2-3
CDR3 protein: CAWKPGGTDTQYF
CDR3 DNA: TGTGCCTGGAAACCGGGGGGCACAGATACGCAGTATTTT

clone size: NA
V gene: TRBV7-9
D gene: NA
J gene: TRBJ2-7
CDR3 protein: CASSYRSYEQYF
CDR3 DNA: TGTGCCAGCAGCTATCGTTCCTACGAGCAGTACTTC

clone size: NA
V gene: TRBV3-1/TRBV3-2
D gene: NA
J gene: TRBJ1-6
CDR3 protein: CASSRWGQGLAPLHF
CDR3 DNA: TGTGCCAGCAGCCGGTGGGGTCAGGGGCTGGCACCCCTCCACTTT

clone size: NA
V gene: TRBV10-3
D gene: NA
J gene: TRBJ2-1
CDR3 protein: CAISGTSSDNEQFF
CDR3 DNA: TGTGCCATCAGTGGAACTAGTTCGGACAATGAGCAGTTCTTC

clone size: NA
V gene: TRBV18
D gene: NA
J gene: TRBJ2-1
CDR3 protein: CASSPGTATGEQFF
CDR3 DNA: TGTGCCAGCTCACCGGGGACTGCTACAGGTGAGCAGTTCTTC

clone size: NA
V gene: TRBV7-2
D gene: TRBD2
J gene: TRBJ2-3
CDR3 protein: CASSQLAGVTDTQYF
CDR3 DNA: TGTGCCAGCAGTCAACTAGCGGGGGTAACAGATACGCAGTATTTT

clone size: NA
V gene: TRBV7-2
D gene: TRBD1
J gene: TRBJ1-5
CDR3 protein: CASSLDRGLIEPQHF
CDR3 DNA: TGTGCCAGCAGCTTAGACAGGGGGCTTATAGAGCCCCAGCATTTT

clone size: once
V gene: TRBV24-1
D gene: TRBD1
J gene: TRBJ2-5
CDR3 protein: CATSDQGTGMETQYF
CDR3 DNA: TGTGCCACCAGTGACCAAGGGACAGGGATGGAGACCCAGTACTTC

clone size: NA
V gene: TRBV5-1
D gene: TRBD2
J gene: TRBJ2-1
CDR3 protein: CASSLERGDHNEQFF
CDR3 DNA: TGCGCCAGCAGCTTGGAACGGGGGGATCACAATGAGCAGTTCTTC

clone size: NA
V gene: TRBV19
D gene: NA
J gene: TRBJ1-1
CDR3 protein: CASSISQTNTEAFF
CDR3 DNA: TGTGCCAGTAGTATCTCACAGACGAACACTGAAGCTTTCTTT

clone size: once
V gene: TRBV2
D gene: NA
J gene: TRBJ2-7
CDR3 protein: CASSRQGRAIYEQYF
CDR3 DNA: TGTGCCAGCAGCCGCCAGGGTCGCGCGATCTACGAGCAGTACTTC

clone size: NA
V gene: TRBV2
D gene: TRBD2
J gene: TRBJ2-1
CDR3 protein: CASREGLAGNEQFF
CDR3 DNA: TGTGCCAGCAGGGAGGGACTAGCAGGCAATGAGCAGTTCTTC

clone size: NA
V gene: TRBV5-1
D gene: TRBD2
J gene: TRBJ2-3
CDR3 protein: CASSLGIAGAVDTQYF
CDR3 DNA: TGCGCCAGCAGCTTGGGGATAGCGGGAGCGGTAGATACGCAGTATTTT

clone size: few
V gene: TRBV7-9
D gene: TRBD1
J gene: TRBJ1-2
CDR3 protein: CASGQGSNYGYTF
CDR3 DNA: TGTGCCAGCGGACAGGGCTCTAACTATGGCTACACCTTC

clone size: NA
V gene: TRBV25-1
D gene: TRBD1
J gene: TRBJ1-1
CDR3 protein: CASSPGGRGTEAFF
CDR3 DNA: TGTGCCAGCAGTCCAGGGGGCCGTGGCACTGAAGCTTTCTTT

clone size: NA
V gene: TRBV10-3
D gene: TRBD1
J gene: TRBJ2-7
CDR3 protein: CAISDYRGREQYF
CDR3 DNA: TGTGCCATCAGTGACTACAGGGGGCGCGAGCAGTACTTC

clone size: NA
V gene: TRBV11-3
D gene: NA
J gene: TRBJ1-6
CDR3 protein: CASSPQGPNNSPLHF
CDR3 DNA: TGTGCCAGCAGTCCACAGGGTCCGAATAATTCACCCCTCCACTTT

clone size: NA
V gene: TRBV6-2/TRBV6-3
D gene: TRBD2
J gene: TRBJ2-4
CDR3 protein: CASSRTSGRHLAKNIQYF
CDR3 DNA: TGTGCCAGCAGCCGAACTAGCGGGAGGCATCTAGCCAAAAACATTCAGTACTTC

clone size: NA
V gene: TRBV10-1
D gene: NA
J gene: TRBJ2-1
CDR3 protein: CANTPSSEQFF
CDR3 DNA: TGCGCCAACACCCCCTCCTCTGAGCAGTTCTTC

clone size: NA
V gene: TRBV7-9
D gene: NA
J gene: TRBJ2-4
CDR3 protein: CASSFQGLAKNIQYF
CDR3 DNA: TGTGCCAGCAGCTTCCAGGGACTAGCCAAAAACATTCAGTACTTC

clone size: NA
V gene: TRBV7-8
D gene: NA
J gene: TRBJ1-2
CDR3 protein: CASSLVLDYGYTF
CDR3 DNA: TGTGCCAGCAGCTTAGTACTTGACTATGGCTACACCTTC

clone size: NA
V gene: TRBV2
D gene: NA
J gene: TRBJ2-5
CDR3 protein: CASSEEGIETQYF
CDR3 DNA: TGTGCCAGCAGTGAAGAGGGGATAGAGACCCAGTACTTC

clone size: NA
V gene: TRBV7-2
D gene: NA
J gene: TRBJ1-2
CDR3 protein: CASSEAYYTDGYTF
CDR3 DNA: TGTGCCAGCAGCGAGGCCTACTACACGGATGGCTACACCTTC

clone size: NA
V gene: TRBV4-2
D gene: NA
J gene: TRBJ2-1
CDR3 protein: CASSQAYSSSNNEQFF
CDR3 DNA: TGTGCCAGCAGCCAAGCCTATAGCAGTTCCAACAATGAGCAGTTCTTC

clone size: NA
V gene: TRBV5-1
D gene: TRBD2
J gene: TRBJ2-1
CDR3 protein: CASSLGRTSGEQFF
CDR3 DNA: TGCGCCAGCAGCTTGGGGCGGACTAGCGGTGAGCAGTTCTTC

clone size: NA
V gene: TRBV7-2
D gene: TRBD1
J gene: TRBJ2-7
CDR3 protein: CASSFQGALSYEQYF
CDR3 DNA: TGTGCCAGCAGCTTCCAGGGGGCGCTTTCCTACGAGCAGTACTTC